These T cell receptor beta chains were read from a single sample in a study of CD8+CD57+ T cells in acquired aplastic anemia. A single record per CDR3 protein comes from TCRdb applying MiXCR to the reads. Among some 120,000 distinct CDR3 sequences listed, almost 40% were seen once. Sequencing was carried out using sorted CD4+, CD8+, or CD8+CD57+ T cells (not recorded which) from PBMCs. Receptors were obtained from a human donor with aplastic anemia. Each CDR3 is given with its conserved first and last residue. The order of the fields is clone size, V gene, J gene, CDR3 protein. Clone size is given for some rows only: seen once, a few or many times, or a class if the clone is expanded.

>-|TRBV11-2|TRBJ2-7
CASSFEEGYEQYF
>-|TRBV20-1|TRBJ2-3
CSASRTSGGAGGTDTQYF
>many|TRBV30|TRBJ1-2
CAWSMTGWSYGYTF
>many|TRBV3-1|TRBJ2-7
CASSQGGFRVYF
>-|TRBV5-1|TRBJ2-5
CASSRGGAGQETQYF
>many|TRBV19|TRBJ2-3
CASSIGGTPTDTQYF
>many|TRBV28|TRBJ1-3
CASKREWGTIYF
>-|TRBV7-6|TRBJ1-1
CASSQNTVTEAFF
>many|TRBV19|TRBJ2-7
CASSPSGTGSYEQYF
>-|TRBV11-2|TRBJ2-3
CASSLSGAGGQDTQYF
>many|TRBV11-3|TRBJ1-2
CASSFSGGDGYTF
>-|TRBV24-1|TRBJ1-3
CATSDTDITGGNTIYF
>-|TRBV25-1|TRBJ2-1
CASRGTSGNNEQFF
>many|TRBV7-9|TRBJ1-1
CASSLFSDREAFF
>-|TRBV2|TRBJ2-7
CAGAQAEGDEQYF
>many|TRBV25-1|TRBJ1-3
CASSETPGNTIYF
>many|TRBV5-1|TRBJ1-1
CASSFQGLNTEAFF
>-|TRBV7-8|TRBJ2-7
CASRNRGDSYEQYF
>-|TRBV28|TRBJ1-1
CASSTSVNTEAFF
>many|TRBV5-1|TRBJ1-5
CASSLDGDRNQPQHF
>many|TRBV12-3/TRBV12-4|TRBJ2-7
CASRGGGQPYEQYF
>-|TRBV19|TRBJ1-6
CASSFGDRGVLHF
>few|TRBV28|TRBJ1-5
CASSLGTVNYQPQHF
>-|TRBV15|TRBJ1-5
CATSEVNQPQHF
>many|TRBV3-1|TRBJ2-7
CASSQEALLPYEQYF
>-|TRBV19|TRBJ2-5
CASNPGGRSFSEETQYF
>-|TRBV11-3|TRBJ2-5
CASSLSLVSETQYF
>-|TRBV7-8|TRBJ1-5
CASSPTSSNQPQHF
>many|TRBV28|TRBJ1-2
CASSLSGHYGYTF
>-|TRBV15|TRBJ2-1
CATEGLAGYYNEQFF
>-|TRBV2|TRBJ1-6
CASKGDNSPLHF
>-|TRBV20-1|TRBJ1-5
CSATFGQGPSWPQHF
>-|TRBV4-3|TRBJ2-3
CASSQAGRSTRTDTQYF
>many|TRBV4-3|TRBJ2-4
CASSRVLGGFQYF
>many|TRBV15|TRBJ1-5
CATSREQISNQPQHF
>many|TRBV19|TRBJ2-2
CASSVTGELFF
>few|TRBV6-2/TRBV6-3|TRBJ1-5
CASSHGGKWQPQHF
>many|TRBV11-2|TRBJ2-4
CASSISSFENKNIQYF
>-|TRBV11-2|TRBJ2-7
CASSVTDTVGEQYF
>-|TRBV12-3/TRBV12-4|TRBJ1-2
CASSLLGGYGGYTF
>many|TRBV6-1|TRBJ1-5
CASLGGRGQPQHF
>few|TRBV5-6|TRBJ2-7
CASSSTGKTPYEQYF